What follows are 2 T cell receptor beta chains derived from one specimen sequenced in a study of response to subunit inactivated influenza vaccine (dated by TCRdb to the late 2010s). The library was built by means of RT-PCR. Instrument on record: Illumina HiSeq 2500. In-frame beta chains were kept once TCRdb had trimmed the public reads at Q25 with fastp and called clones with MiXCR. Rows with a matching CDR3 protein are joined into one entry that keeps the most common DNA and genes. Recorded for this sample are 610,000 or so distinct CDR3 sequences; about 14% of them occurred a single time. The ten most abundant clones make up around 10% of the sample. The specimen was PBMCs from blood, collected roughly 12 days after vaccination. The receptor set was obtained from a man aged 45-60 years who received an inactivated influenza vaccine. Donor details come from another sample of the same person, matched by shared clones.

This clonotype was counted a few times. The rearrangement links TRBV6-1 to TRBJ1-6; perhaps TRBD1 as D (5 bases). Trimming took off 6 bases at V and 7 bases at J, with 19 bases between the two ends. Germline V lookup: CDR1 MNHNS, CDR2 SASEGT. The CDR3 has 16 residues. The CDR3 nucleotides are TGTGCCAGCAGGGGGCGCGTCGGGCAGTCAAATTCACCCCTCCACTTT. Amino acids: CASRGRVGQSNSPLHF.

V usage is TRBV9 and J usage is TRBJ2-3; 8 nucleotides agree with TRBD1. The CDR3 is 14 residues long. Germline assignment: CDR1 SGDLS and CDR2 YYNGEE. Trimming took 3 bases from V and 0 from J; bases not matched to a gene: 0. The CDR3 region is CASSGQGSTDTQYF. The CDR3 DNA reads TGTGCCAGCAGCGGACAGGGGAGCACAGATACGCAGTATTTT.